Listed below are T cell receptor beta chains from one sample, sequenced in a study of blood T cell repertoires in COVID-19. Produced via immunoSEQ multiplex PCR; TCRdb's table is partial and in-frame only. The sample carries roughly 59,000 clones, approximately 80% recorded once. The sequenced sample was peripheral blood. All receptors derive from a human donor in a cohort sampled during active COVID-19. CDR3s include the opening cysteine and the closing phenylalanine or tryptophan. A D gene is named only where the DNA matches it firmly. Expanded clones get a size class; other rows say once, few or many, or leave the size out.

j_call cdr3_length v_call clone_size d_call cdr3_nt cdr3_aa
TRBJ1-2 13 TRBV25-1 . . TGTGCCAGCTCCAGGGGATTTGACTATGGCTACACCTTC CASSRGFDYGYTF
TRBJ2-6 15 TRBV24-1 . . TGTGCCACCAGTGATTGGGCTTCTGGGGCCAACGTCCTGACTTTC CATSDWASGANVLTF
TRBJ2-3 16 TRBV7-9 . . TGTGCCAGCAGCTTAGGACCGGCAGGGCGGGGAGATACGCAGTATTTT CASSLGPAGRGDTQYF
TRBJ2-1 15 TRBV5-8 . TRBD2 TGTGCCAGCAGCTTGGAACTAGCGGGACGCAATGAGCAGTTCTTC CASSLELAGRNEQFF
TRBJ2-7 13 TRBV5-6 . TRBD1 TGTGCCAGCAGCTGGGACAGGGAGTACGAGCAGTACTTC CASSWDREYEQYF
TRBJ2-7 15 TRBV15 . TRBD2 TGTGCCACCAGCAGAGAGAGTTGGACTAGCGACGAGCAGTACTTC CATSRESWTSDEQYF
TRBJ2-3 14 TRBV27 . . TGTGCCAGCAGCCACCGGTCTCCGGAGGATACGCAGTATTTT CASSHRSPEDTQYF
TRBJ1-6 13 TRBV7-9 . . TGTGCCAGCAGCGCGGGACTCGGTTCACCCCTCCACTTT CASSAGLGSPLHF
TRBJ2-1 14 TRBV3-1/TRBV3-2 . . TGTGCCAGCAGCCCCTACCGGGGGATCCCCGAGCAGTTCTTC CASSPYRGIPEQFF
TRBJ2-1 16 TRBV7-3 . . TGTGCCAGCAGCTTAACGGGCGAGGGATCACCCAATGAGCAGTTCTTC CASSLTGEGSPNEQFF
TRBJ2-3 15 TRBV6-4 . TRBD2 TGTGCCAGCAGTGACACTAGCGGAGGAAGGGATACGCAGTATTTT CASSDTSGGRDTQYF
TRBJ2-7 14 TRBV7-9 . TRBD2 TGTGCCAGCAGCCTACTAGCGGGAGTTTACGAGCAGTACTTC CASSLLAGVYEQYF
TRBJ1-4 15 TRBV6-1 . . TGTGCCAGCAGTGATATGGGGGCGGTCCATGAAAAACTGTTTTTT CASSDMGAVHEKLFF
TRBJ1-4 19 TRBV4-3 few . TGCGCCAGCAGCCAAGATAGAGGAGGACGGACCGCAACTAATGAAAAACTGTTTTTT CASSQDRGGRTATNEKLFF
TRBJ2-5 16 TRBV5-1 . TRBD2 TGCGCCAGCAGCCACCTAGCGGGAGGTTCACAAGAGACCCAGTACTTC CASSHLAGGSQETQYF
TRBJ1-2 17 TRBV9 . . TGTGCCAGCAGCGGCACGACAGGACCATCTCCAAACTATGGCTACACCTTC CASSGTTGPSPNYGYTF
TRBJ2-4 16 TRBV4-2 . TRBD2 TGTGCCAGCAGTCTTAGCCCTAGCGGTCAGGTGGACATTCAGTACTTC CASSLSPSGQVDIQYF
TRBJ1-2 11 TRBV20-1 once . TGCAGTGCGCCCAGGGGCCATGGCTACACCTTC CSAPRGHGYTF
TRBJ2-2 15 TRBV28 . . TGTGCCAGCAGAATGGACAGCTCGAACACCGGGGAGCTGTTTTTT CASRMDSSNTGELFF
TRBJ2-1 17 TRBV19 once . TGTGCCAGTAGTATAGGATTACCCGGGTTGTCCTACAATGAGCAGTTCTTC CASSIGLPGLSYNEQFF
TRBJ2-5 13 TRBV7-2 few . TGTGCCAGCAGCACACAGGAGGCAGGGGCCCAGTACTTC CASSTQEAGAQYF
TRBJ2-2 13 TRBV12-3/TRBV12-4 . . TGTGCCAGCAGTTGGACTGATACCGGGGAGCTGTTTTTT CASSWTDTGELFF
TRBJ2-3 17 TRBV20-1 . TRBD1 TGCAGTGCTAGTTCCAAGGGGACAGGGTTTAGCACAGATACGCAGTATTTT CSASSKGTGFSTDTQYF
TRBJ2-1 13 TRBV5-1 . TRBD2 TGCGCCAGCAGCTTGGAGCGGGATCTTGAGCAGTTCTTC CASSLERDLEQFF
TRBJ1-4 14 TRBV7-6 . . TGTGCCAGCAGCTTGGGCGCAACTAATGAAAAACTGTTTTTT CASSLGATNEKLFF
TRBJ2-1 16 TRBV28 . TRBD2 TGTGCCAGCAGTTCCTTAGCGGGAAGCTCCTACAATGAGCAGTTCTTC CASSSLAGSSYNEQFF
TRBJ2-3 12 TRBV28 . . TGTGCCAGCAGTCTGTTAGGGGGTACGCAGTATTTT CASSLLGGTQYF
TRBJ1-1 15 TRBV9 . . TGTGCCAGCAGCGTGTCCTCTAGGGGTAACACTGAAGCTTTCTTT CASSVSSRGNTEAFF
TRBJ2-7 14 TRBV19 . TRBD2 TGTGCCAGTAGTAATCTAGGGAGGGTCGACGAGCAGTACTTC CASSNLGRVDEQYF
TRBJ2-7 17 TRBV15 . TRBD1 TGTGCCACCAGCAGAGCAAAAACCGGGACAGGGCTGTACGAGCAGTACTTC CATSRAKTGTGLYEQYF
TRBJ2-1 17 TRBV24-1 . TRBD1 TGTGCCACCAGTGATCCGACGACAGGGCCGCCCTACAATGAGCAGTTCTTC CATSDPTTGPPYNEQFF
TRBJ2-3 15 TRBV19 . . TGTGCCAGTAGTATAGGTCTAGACGGAGCAGATACGCAGTATTTT CASSIGLDGADTQYF
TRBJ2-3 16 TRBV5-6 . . TGTGCCAGCAGCTTCGGATTTGGCGGGATCACAGATACGCAGTATTTT CASSFGFGGITDTQYF
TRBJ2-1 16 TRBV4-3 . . TGCGCCAGCAGCCAAGGCGCTGGCGGTCCCTCCAATGAGCAGTTCTTC CASSQGAGGPSNEQFF
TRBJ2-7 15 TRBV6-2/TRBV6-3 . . TGTGCCAGCAGCTTCACCTTAACAGAATCCTACGAGCAGTACTTC CASSFTLTESYEQYF
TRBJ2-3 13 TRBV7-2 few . TGTGCCAGCAGCGGCGAACAGGGTCATACGCAGTATTTT CASSGEQGHTQYF
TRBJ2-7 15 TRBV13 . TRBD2 TGTGCCAGCAGATCAGTAGCGGGAGGGGTCCACGAGCAGTACTTC CASRSVAGGVHEQYF
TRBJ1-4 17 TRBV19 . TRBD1 TGTGCCAGTAGTTCGGGACAGGGGATGGCAACTAATGAAAAACTGTTTTTT CASSSGQGMATNEKLFF
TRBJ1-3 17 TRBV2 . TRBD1 TGTGCCAGCAGTGGGCCTAACAGGGGGCTACCTGGAAACACCATATATTTT CASSGPNRGLPGNTIYF
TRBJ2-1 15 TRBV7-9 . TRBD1 TGTGCCAGCAGCTTAGGGAGTCAGGGGGCCGATGAGCAGTTCTTC CASSLGSQGADEQFF
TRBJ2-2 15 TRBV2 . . TGTGCCAGCAGTGTTGGGGACTTGAACACCGGGGAGCTGTTTTTT CASSVGDLNTGELFF
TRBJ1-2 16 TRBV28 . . TGTGCCAGCAGTCCTCCGTGGACGGGGGAGGACTATGGCTACACCTTC CASSPPWTGEDYGYTF
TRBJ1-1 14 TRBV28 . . TGTGCCAGCAGACAAATACAGGGGAACACTGAAGCTTTCTTT CASRQIQGNTEAFF